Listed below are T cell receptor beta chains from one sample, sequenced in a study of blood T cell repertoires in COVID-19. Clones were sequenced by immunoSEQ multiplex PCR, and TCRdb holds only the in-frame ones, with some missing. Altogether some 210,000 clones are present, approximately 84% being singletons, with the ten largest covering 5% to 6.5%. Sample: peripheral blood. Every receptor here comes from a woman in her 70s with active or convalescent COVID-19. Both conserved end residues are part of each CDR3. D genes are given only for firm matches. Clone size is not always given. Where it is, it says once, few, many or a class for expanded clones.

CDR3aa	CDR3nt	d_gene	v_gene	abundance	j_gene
CASSRTEATNEKLFF	TGTGCCAGCAGCAGAACGGAGGCAACTAATGAAAAACTGTTTTTT	NA	TRBV6-5	NA	TRBJ1-4
CASSREYTGELFF	TGTGCCAGCAGCAGGGAATACACCGGGGAGCTGTTTTTT	NA	TRBV6-4	NA	TRBJ2-2
CASSYNRGNTGELFF	TGTGCCAGCAGTTACAACAGGGGGAACACCGGGGAGCTGTTTTTT	TRBD1	TRBV6-6	NA	TRBJ2-2
CASSTSPNTEAFF	TGTGCCAGCAGTACCAGTCCGAACACTGAAGCTTTCTTT	NA	TRBV28	NA	TRBJ1-1
CASNEGQPYEQYF	TGCGCCAGCAATGAAGGACAGCCCTACGAGCAGTACTTC	NA	TRBV10-2	once	TRBJ2-7
CASSYQETSDRYEQYF	TGCGCCAGCAGCTACCAAGAGACTAGCGATAGGTACGAGCAGTACTTC	TRBD2	TRBV4-1	NA	TRBJ2-7
CASSLEEQSKLFF	TGTGCCAGCAGCTTAGAGGAGCAGTCAAAACTGTTTTTT	NA	TRBV7-9	few	TRBJ1-4
CSASSGSNQPQHF	TGCAGTGCTAGTTCGGGATCAAATCAGCCCCAGCATTTT	NA	TRBV20-1	NA	TRBJ1-5
CASSLVGQARTSYGYTF	TGTGCCAGCAGCTTAGTTGGGCAGGCGCGTACAAGCTATGGCTACACCTTC	NA	TRBV11-2	NA	TRBJ1-2
CASSIVPSTGGRNNEQFF	TGTGCCAGTAGTATAGTCCCTTCTACGGGAGGCCGAAACAATGAGCAGTTCTTC	TRBD2	TRBV19	once	TRBJ2-1
CATSRGADGYEQYF	TGTGCCACCAGCAGAGGGGCCGACGGTTACGAGCAGTACTTC	NA	TRBV15	NA	TRBJ2-7
CASSALLASGSPTSYNEQFF	TGTGCCAGCAGTGCTCTACTTGCTAGCGGGAGCCCCACTTCCTACAATGAGCAGTTCTTC	TRBD2	TRBV2	once	TRBJ2-1
CASSQAPGRGGYGYTF	TGTGCCAGCAGCCAAGCCCCGGGCAGGGGTGGGTATGGCTACACCTTC	NA	TRBV3-1/TRBV3-2	NA	TRBJ1-2
CASRLASGRRPRSGDEQYF	TGTGCAAGTCGCTTAGCGTCCGGCAGACGACCGCGATCCGGGGACGAGCAGTACTTC	NA	TRBV12-2	NA	TRBJ2-7
CASSPKAEDEQFF	TGTGCCAGCTCACCAAAAGCGGAGGATGAGCAGTTCTTC	NA	TRBV18	NA	TRBJ2-1
CASSLTSGSGLNEQFF	TGTGCCAGCAGCTTGACTAGCGGGAGTGGCTTAAATGAGCAGTTCTTC	TRBD2	TRBV11-2	NA	TRBJ2-1
CASSERGGYEQYF	TGTGCCAGTAGTGAGAGGGGGGGCTACGAGCAGTACTTC	NA	TRBV19	NA	TRBJ2-7
CASATGPPNTEAFF	TGTGCCAGCGCTACAGGGCCCCCGAACACTGAAGCTTTCTTT	NA	TRBV9	NA	TRBJ1-1
CASSLGALDNEQFF	TGTGCCAGCAGCCTTGGGGCGCTTGACAATGAGCAGTTCTTC	NA	TRBV5-4	once	TRBJ2-1
CASSFLNRQGQISQETQYF	TGTGCCAGCAGCTTTCTAAACCGACAGGGACAGATCTCTCAAGAGACCCAGTACTTC	TRBD1	TRBV11-3	NA	TRBJ2-5
CASSLGRGNTGELFF	TGCGCCAGCAGCTTGGGGAGGGGGAACACCGGGGAGCTGTTTTTT	NA	TRBV5-1	NA	TRBJ2-2
CASSPGQGSLLNYGYTF	TGCGCCAGCAGCCCCGGACAGGGGTCCCTACTTAACTATGGCTACACCTTC	TRBD1	TRBV5-1	NA	TRBJ1-2
CASSLGLAAYNEQFF	TGTGCCAGCAGCTTGGGACTAGCTGCTTACAATGAGCAGTTCTTC	TRBD2	TRBV5-5	NA	TRBJ2-1
CASKRTSVSYNEQFF	TGTGCCAGTAAAAGGACTAGCGTGTCCTACAATGAGCAGTTCTTC	TRBD2	TRBV19	NA	TRBJ2-1
CASSTTGLSSYEQYF	TGCGCCAGCAGCACCACGGGACTATCTTCCTACGAGCAGTACTTC	TRBD2	TRBV5-1	NA	TRBJ2-7
CASSLAVGVDGYTF	TGTGCCAGCAGCTTAGCCGTCGGTGTTGATGGCTACACCTTC	NA	TRBV7-6	few	TRBJ1-2
CAWTEGRGTEAFF	TGTGCCTGGACGGAGGGTAGGGGAACTGAAGCTTTCTTT	NA	TRBV30	NA	TRBJ1-1
CASSVGLAGGDTQYF	TGTGCCAGCAGCGTAGGGTTAGCGGGGGGAGATACGCAGTATTTT	TRBD2	TRBV9	NA	TRBJ2-3
CASSDPPGLAGGDEQFF	TGTGCCAGCAGTGACCCGCCGGGACTAGCGGGAGGGGATGAGCAGTTCTTC	TRBD2	TRBV25-1	NA	TRBJ2-1
CASSLGAGTREQFF	TGTGCCAGCAGCTTGGGCGCGGGGACGAGAGAGCAGTTCTTC	NA	TRBV5-4	few	TRBJ2-1
CATRGTGMYNEQFF	TGTGCCACCAGGGGGACAGGGATGTACAATGAGCAGTTCTTC	TRBD1	TRBV24-1	NA	TRBJ2-1
CASSSGQGVQPQHF	TGTGCCAGCAGTTCCGGACAGGGGGTTCAGCCCCAGCATTTT	TRBD1	TRBV28	NA	TRBJ1-5
CASSPTGDGYTF	TGTGCCAGCAGCCCCACAGGGGATGGCTACACCTTC	TRBD1	TRBV7-9	NA	TRBJ1-2
CASSPRGSRGEKLFF	TGTGCCAGCTCCCCCCGCGGGAGTAGGGGTGAAAAACTGTTTTTT	NA	TRBV6-5	NA	TRBJ1-4
CASSPNRATDTQYF	TGTGCCAGCAGCCCCAACAGGGCCACAGATACGCAGTATTTT	NA	TRBV2	NA	TRBJ2-3
CARSSDRDRSDNQPQHF	TGTGCCAGAAGCAGTGACAGGGATCGGAGCGACAATCAGCCCCAGCATTTT	TRBD1	TRBV5-3	NA	TRBJ1-5
CASTGVETQYF	TGCGCCAGCACAGGGGTGGAGACCCAGTACTTC	NA	TRBV5-1	NA	TRBJ2-5
CASSQSGSGRRYGGNEQFF	TGTGCCAGCAGCCAGAGCGGGAGTGGCCGGAGATATGGTGGCAATGAGCAGTTCTTC	TRBD2	TRBV7-9	NA	TRBJ2-1
CASSSGQGARLYEQYF	TGTGCCAGCAGCTCGGGACAGGGAGCCCGGTTGTACGAGCAGTACTTC	TRBD1	TRBV7-9	NA	TRBJ2-7
CASSSSPGQVREKLFF	TGCGCCAGCAGCTCCTCACCGGGACAGGTTAGGGAAAAACTGTTTTTT	TRBD1	TRBV5-1	NA	TRBJ1-4
CASTRTSPGSNEQFF	TGTGCCAGCACCCGGACTAGTCCGGGGTCAAATGAGCAGTTCTTC	TRBD2	TRBV6-5	NA	TRBJ2-1
CASSVLSGSSYNEQFF	TGTGCCAGTAGTGTGCTTAGCGGAAGCTCCTACAATGAGCAGTTCTTC	NA	TRBV19	NA	TRBJ2-1
CASSNPGTGLKDEQFF	TGTGCCAGTAGTAACCCCGGGACAGGGTTAAAAGATGAGCAGTTCTTC	TRBD1	TRBV19	NA	TRBJ2-1
CASSGTVSYNEQFF	TGTGCCAGCAGCGGGACAGTCTCCTACAATGAGCAGTTCTTC	NA	TRBV9	NA	TRBJ2-1
CASIKLGANVLTF	TGTGCCAGCATCAAGCTTGGGGCCAACGTCCTGACTTTC	NA	TRBV5-6	NA	TRBJ2-6
CASIKAGASTDTQYF	TGTGCCAGCATTAAGGCGGGAGCTAGCACAGATACGCAGTATTTT	TRBD2	TRBV2	NA	TRBJ2-3
CASSSLARDEQYF	TGCGCCAGCAGCTCACTAGCGCGGGACGAGCAGTACTTC	TRBD2	TRBV5-1	NA	TRBJ2-7
CASSPPRGDTDTQYF	TGTGCCAGCAGTCCCCCCCGCGGGGACACAGATACGCAGTATTTT	NA	TRBV28	NA	TRBJ2-3
CASSKRGLYTDTQYF	TGTGCCAGCAGCAAAAGAGGGCTTTACACAGATACGCAGTATTTT	NA	TRBV7-3	NA	TRBJ2-3
CASSPTGYAEKLFF	TGTGCCAGCTCACCCACAGGGTACGCTGAAAAACTGTTTTTT	NA	TRBV18	once	TRBJ1-4
CASSLVGGRGTEAFF	TGTGCCAGCAGCCTAGTGGGGGGAAGAGGCACTGAAGCTTTCTTT	NA	TRBV7-3	NA	TRBJ1-1
CASSESGGTGGKETQYF	TGCGCCAGCAGTGAGTCGGGCGGGACAGGGGGCAAGGAGACCCAGTACTTC	TRBD1	TRBV10-1	NA	TRBJ2-5
CSASEVVVGNEQFF	TGCAGTGCTAGTGAAGTTGTGGTCGGCAATGAGCAGTTCTTC	NA	TRBV20-1	NA	TRBJ2-1
CASRGAYGYTF	TGTGCCAGCAGGGGGGCCTATGGCTACACCTTC	NA	TRBV27	NA	TRBJ1-2
CSVALAVNTDTQYF	TGCAGCGTTGCGCTAGCGGTTAACACAGATACGCAGTATTTT	TRBD2	TRBV29-1	NA	TRBJ2-3
CASSPQGSAYYGYTF	TGTGCCAGCAGTCCACAGGGTTCTGCTTACTATGGCTACACCTTC	NA	TRBV27	NA	TRBJ1-2
CASSDFRGQGYEQYF	TGTGCCAGCAGTGACTTCCGAGGACAGGGCTACGAGCAGTACTTC	TRBD1	TRBV6-4	once	TRBJ2-7
CASSLAERLTKQYF	TGTGCCAGCAGTTTAGCGGAACGCCTTACGAAGCAGTACTTC	NA	TRBV28	NA	TRBJ2-7
CASSDLVRGNIQYF	TGTGCCAGCAGCGACCTGGTACGCGGTAACATTCAGTACTTC	NA	TRBV7-8	NA	TRBJ2-4